This T cell receptor beta chain was obtained from a study of T-cell memory formation after mild COVID-19. TCR alpha and TCR beta cDNA libraries carrying sample barcodes and UMIs came from 5'RACE with constant-segment primers. One entry per CDR3 protein results from TCRdb running MiXCR on the 5' RACE reads. The sample lists hundreds of thousands of distinct CDR3 sequences, around a sixth occurring once. Findings of the study overall: Some responding clones appeared in pre-infection memory, suggesting cross-reactive memory joined. Clones that contracted clustered mainly in CM and EM if CD4+ and in EMRA if CD8+. Later expanders leaned CD4+, whereas day 15 to 85 contracting clones were balanced CD4/CD8.

This CDR3 is built from 16 residues. After removal of 5 bases from V and 6 bases from J, the junction contained 7 bases not matched to a gene. Germline V gene data show CDR1 as SGHTA and CDR2 as FQGTGA. As regards this clonotype: The target antigen is unknown.

This chain uses TRBV7-3 with TRBJ2-3; TRBD2 agrees at 14 bases. This TCR derives from a man aged 18 to 30 who had mild COVID-19 (a few samples of this study predate the infection). Cell type and time point are not known. Sequencing was done on a sample of PBMCs or a T cell subset sorted from them (not recorded which). CDR3 loop: CASSTTSGGAYDTQYF. The CDR3 DNA reads TGTGCCAGCAGCACGACTAGCGGGGGGGCTTATGATACGCAGTATTTT. Looking up the rest from reference TRBV7-3 and TRBJ2-3 gives the full variable domain: GAGVSQTPSNKVTEKGKYVELRCDPISGHTALYWYRQSLGQGPEFLIYFQGTGAADDSGLPNDRFFAVRPEGSVSTLKIQRTERGDSAVYLCASSTTSGGAYDTQYFGPGTRLTVL.